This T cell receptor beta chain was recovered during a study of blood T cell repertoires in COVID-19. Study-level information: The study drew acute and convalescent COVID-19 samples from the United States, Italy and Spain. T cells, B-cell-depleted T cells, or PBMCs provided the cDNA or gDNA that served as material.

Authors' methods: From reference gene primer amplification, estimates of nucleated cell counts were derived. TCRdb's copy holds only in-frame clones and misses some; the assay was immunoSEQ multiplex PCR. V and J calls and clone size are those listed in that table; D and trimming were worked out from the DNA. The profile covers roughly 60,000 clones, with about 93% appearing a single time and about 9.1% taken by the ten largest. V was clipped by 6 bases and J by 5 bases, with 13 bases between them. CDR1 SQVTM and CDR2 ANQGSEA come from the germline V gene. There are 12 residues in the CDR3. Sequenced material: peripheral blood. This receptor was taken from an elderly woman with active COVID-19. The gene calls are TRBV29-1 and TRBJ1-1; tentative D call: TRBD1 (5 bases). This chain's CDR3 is CSVGLAGTEAFF. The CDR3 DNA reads TGCAGCGTGGGGCTGGCCGGAACTGAAGCTTTCTTT.